This T cell receptor (beta chain) originates from a study of glioma-infiltrating T cells. Study results and caveats: Non-neoplastic patients had below-expected tissue-blood divergence, while all gliomas exceeded expectation. Tissue and blood shared very few CDR3 sequences.

From germline, CDR1 is SGHTA and CDR2 FQGNSA. V shed 5 bases, J shed 6 bases, and the junction held 11 bases outside the gene matches. The CDR3 has 16 amino acids. This clonotype was detected many times. Its antigen is currently unknown. The iRepertoire nested amplicon-rescue multiplex PCR amplified TCR alpha and beta CDR3s from RNA. MiXCR, applied by TCRdb to the multiplex PCR reads, yields one record per CDR3 protein. The sample has about 130,000 distinct CDR3 sequences, 23% seen once. This sequence originates from a human donor with low-grade glioma or glioblastoma, undergoing nonglioma brain surgery, or in good health (not recorded which). The chain carries TRBV7-2 and TRBJ2-3; 10 bases align to TRBD1. The sequencing input was glioma tissue, nonneoplastic brain tissue, or PBMCs (not recorded which). CDR3 nucleotides: TGTGCCAGCAGCGGAGCCGGGACAGGGGTATCTGATACGCAGTATTTT. Its translation: CASSGAGTGVSDTQYF.